The entry below describes one T cell receptor (beta chain). Here immunoSEQ multiplex PCR was the method, and the copy in TCRdb shows in-frame clones only, minus some. The data hold a few hundred thousand clones, with around 86% observed a single time. Deletions cut 6 bases from V and 2 bases from J, with 11 bases between. CDR1 and CDR2 (germline): LNHNV, YYDKDF (reference sequence). This CDR3 spans 13 amino acids. This sample stems from a study of blood T cell repertoires in COVID-19. The receptor was isolated from a woman aged 40 to 49 with acute COVID-19. Sequenced input: PBMCs or T cells enriched from blood (not recorded which). The chain uses TRBV15 and TRBJ2-7, with D tentatively TRBD1 (5 bases). This CDR3 reads CATSQPGTYEQYF. In nucleotides, the CDR3 is TGTGCCACCAGTCAACCAGGGACCTACGAGCAGTACTTC.